The 20 T cell receptor beta chains presented below share a single source sample, sequenced in a study of T cells in Graves' hyperthyroidism and ophthalmopathy. RNA transcripts served as the template for amplifying TCR beta CDR3 regions. Carried out on the TCR CDR3, a first-round RT-PCR used the HTBI primer set. MiXCR was run by TCRdb on the multiplex PCR reads, yielding one entry per CDR3 protein. This sample has hundreds of thousands of distinct CDR3 sequences, with over 15% found just once. What was sequenced was blood. The receptors shown here come from a woman between 45 and 65 years old with Graves' hyperthyroidism that later progressed to Graves' ophthalmopathy.

The V gene is TRBV4-2, the J gene TRBJ2-7; D is undetermined. Trimming took off 3 bases at V and 4 bases at J, with 16 bases between the two ends. This CDR3 is built from 15 residues. In germline, CDR1 is LGHNA, CDR2 YNFKEQ. This CDR3 is CASSQTRTYDYEQYF. Written as DNA, the CDR3 is TGTGCCAGCAGCCAGACAAGGACCTACGATTACGAGCAGTACTTC.

Concerning this clonotype: Given a much more abundant clone one base away, this may be a read error. The V call is TRBV20-1, the J call TRBJ1-1; D gene uncertain. The CDR3 has 10 amino acids. Germline V CDR1 and CDR2: DFQATT, SNEGSKA (reference sequence). In DNA, the CDR3 is TGCAGTGGGGAGGCCACTGAATCTTTCTTT. Translating it yields CSGEATESFF.

This CDR3 is CASSLVGGRLSYNEQFF. The DNA for the CDR3 is TGTGCCAGCAGCTTGGTAGGGGGAAGGCTCTCCTACAATGAGCAGTTCTTC. The V and J genes are TRBV5-6 and TRBJ2-1; possible D gene TRBD1, 6 bases. V shed 0 bases and J shed 0 bases, with 13 bases lying between them. The CDR3 totals 17 residues. Germline lookup yields CDR1 SGHDT and CDR2 YYEEEE.

CDR3 bases: TGTGCCAGTAGTATAGGTAAGACCACCAATGAGCAGTTCTTC. Amino acids: CASSIGKTTNEQFF. The chain combines TRBV19 with TRBJ2-1; D gene uncertain. Germline V gene lookup returns CDR1 LNHDA and CDR2 SQIVND (reference sequence). The CDR3 is made up of 14 amino acids. With 1 base removed from V and 6 bases from J, the gap between germline ends came to 10 bases.

This clonotype was seen only a few times. The chain couples TRBV11-2 to TRBJ1-2; 8 bases are shared with TRBD1. The CDR3 extends over 14 amino acids. Germline assignment: CDR1 SGHAT and CDR2 FQNNGV. The ends lost 6 bases at V and 3 bases at J; junction bases unmatched: 6. DNA for the CDR3: TGTGCCAGCAGTGTTCAGGGGGCTGACTATGGCTACACCTTC. Protein sequence: CASSVQGADYGYTF.

CDR3: CASSPIKSENGYTF. In nucleotides, the CDR3 is TGTGCCAGCTCACCGATTAAAAGTGAGAATGGCTACACCTTC. The chain employs TRBV18 and TRBJ1-2; D unresolved. CDR1 is KGHSH and CDR2 is LQKENI in the germline V gene. This CDR3 is 14 amino acids long. The ends were cut back, 3 bases at V and 6 bases at J, with 14 bases in the middle.

In this sample, this clonotype turned up a few times. The rearrangement links TRBV29-1 to TRBJ1-1; no reliable D call. The V gene's germline CDR1 is SQVTM and CDR2 ANQGSEA. The CDR3 totals 14 residues. V was trimmed by 6 bases and J by 0 bases, leaving 14 bases between them. In nucleotides, the CDR3 is TGCAGCGTCCGAATCGGCGGTTTGAACACTGAAGCTTTCTTT. Protein product: CSVRIGGLNTEAFF.

There are a few counts of this clonotype. This chain joins TRBV20-1 and TRBJ2-5, with 8 nucleotides matching TRBD2. Germline trimming cut 1 base from V and 0 bases from J; bases unmatched to any gene: 1. Germline lookup yields CDR1 DFQATT and CDR2 SNEGSKA (reference sequence). The CDR3 totals 14 residues. The CDR3 region has the DNA TGCAGTGCTAGAGCTAGCGGGTACCAAGAGACCCAGTACTTC. Amino acids: CSARASGYQETQYF.

This chain joins TRBV20-1 and TRBJ2-4; tentative D call: TRBD1 (6 bases). The germline V gene has CDR1 DFQATT and CDR2 SNEGSKA (reference sequence). This CDR3 spans 14 amino acids. Trimming stripped 6 bases from V and 7 bases from J, with 19 bases between. CDR3 amino acids: CSAWDITLGNIQYF. DNA for the CDR3: TGCAGTGCCTGGGACATTACTTTAGGGAACATTCAGTACTTC.

This clonotype appeared a few times. J is TRBJ1-1 and V is TRBV7-6; no reliable D call. The CDR3 runs 16 residues. V lost 2 bases and J lost 0, with 13 bases in between. Germline V gene sequence: CDR1 SGHVS, CDR2 FNYEAQ. The CDR3: CASSLTSGPVNTEAFF. CDR3 coding DNA: TGTGCCAGCAGCTTAACGTCTGGTCCTGTGAACACTGAAGCTTTCTTT. Full variable domain (outside the CDR3, taken from reference TRBV7-6 and TRBJ1-1): GAGVSQSPRYKVTKRGQDVALRCDPISGHVSLYWYRQALGQGPEFLTYFNYEAQQDKSGLPNDRFSAERPEGSISTLTIQRTEQRDSAMYRCASSLTSGPVNTEAFFGQGTRLTVV.

This rearrangement joins TRBV27 to TRBJ1-2; maybe TRBD1 (5 bases). This CDR3 region has 15 residues. The germline V and J ends were trimmed by 1 base and 2 bases, with 11 bases remaining between them. CDR1 is MNHEY, CDR2 SMNVEV, per germline (reference sequence). The CDR3 sequence: CASSLWAGTNYGYTF. As DNA, the CDR3 is TGTGCCAGCAGTTTATGGGCAGGGACCAACTATGGCTACACCTTC.

About this clonotype itself: One end of the junction varies from germline; a read error may be responsible. The J gene is TRBJ1-4, the V gene TRBV19; D call uncertain. Germline CDR1 reads LNHDA; CDR2 reads SQIVND (reference sequence). The CDR3 covers 16 residues. The CDR3: CASSEWAAIPNGKLFF. CDR3 in DNA: TGTGCCAGCAGTGAGTGGGCAGCCATACCTAATGGAAAACTGTTTTTT.

This clonotype was recorded at least ten times. This chain joins TRBV2 and TRBJ1-2; D remains unclear. CDR1 is SNHLY and CDR2 is FYNNEI in the germline V gene. The CDR3 runs to 14 residues. Trimming stripped 7 bases from V and 1 base from J, with 13 bases between. In DNA form, the CDR3 reads TGTGCCAGCAACCCCCAAGGGATTAACTATGGCTACACCTTC. This sequence encodes CASNPQGINYGYTF. Full variable domain (missing parts from reference TRBV2 and TRBJ1-2): EPEVTQTPSHQVTQMGQEVILRCVPISNHLYFYWYRQILGQKVEFLVSFYNNEISEKSEIFDDQFSVERPDGSNFTLKIRSTKLEDSAMYFCASNPQGINYGYTFGSGTRLTVV.

This clonotype was recorded a few times. The chain employs TRBV20-1 and TRBJ1-2; the match to TRBD1 covers 9 bases. Losses at the gene ends were 5 bases for V and 5 bases for J; bases not matched to a gene: 12. The CDR3 contains 15 residues. Germline loops: CDR1 DFQATT, CDR2 SNEGSKA (reference sequence). CDR3 sequence reads: CSAPLQGALDYGYTF. The CDR3 DNA reads TGCAGTGCTCCCTTACAGGGGGCACTGGATTATGGCTACACCTTC.

This clonotype has a handful of counts. The chain carries TRBV9 and TRBJ2-1; D might be TRBD1 or TRBD2, each matching 5 bases. The CDR3 length is 15 residues. The V gene's germline CDR1 is SGDLS and CDR2 YYNGEE. Trimming removed 3 bases from V and 6 bases from J, with 16 bases in between. The CDR3, as DNA: TGTGCCAGCAGCGCGTCGAGGGGTGGGCCCAATGAGCAGTTCTTC. It specifies CASSASRGGPNEQFF. The whole variable domain, filled in from reference TRBV9 and TRBJ2-1, reads DSGVTQTPKHLITATGQRVTLRCSPRSGDLSVYWYQQSLDQGLQFLIQYYNGEERAKGNILERFSAQQFPDLHSELNLSSLELGDSALYFCASSASRGGPNEQFFGPGTRLTVL.

This clonotype was detected ten times or more. The chain employs TRBV20-1 and TRBJ1-2; TRBD1 matches at 7 bases. This CDR3 spans 12 amino acids. Trimming removed 5 bases from V and 7 bases from J; junction bases left unmatched: 7. Germline loops: CDR1 DFQATT, CDR2 SNEGSKA (reference sequence). The CDR3 coding sequence is TGCAGTGCTGTGACAGGGACTTCTGGCTACACCTTC. It specifies CSAVTGTSGYTF.

Written as DNA, the CDR3 is TGCGCCAGCAGCTTCGGACAGGGGAACACCGGGGAGCTGTTTTTT. It translates to CASSFGQGNTGELFF. The rearrangement uses TRBV5-1 and TRBJ2-2; 8 bases fit TRBD1. Losses at the gene ends were 2 bases for V and 1 base for J; bases not matched to a gene: 1. The germline CDR1 and CDR2 sequences are SGHRS and YFSETQ. The CDR3 loop spans 15 amino acids.

In its sample, this clonotype was seen a few times. This chain uses TRBV2 with TRBJ2-1; 10 bases align to TRBD1. After removal of 8 bases from V and 9 bases from J, the junction contained 7 bases not matched to a gene. The CDR3 extends over 13 amino acids. Germline CDR1 SNHLY, CDR2 FYNNEI. The CDR3 loop is CASRRQGALEQFF. The CDR3 region has the DNA TGTGCCAGCCGAAGACAGGGGGCCCTTGAGCAGTTCTTC.

The chain links TRBV6-1 to TRBJ2-5, with D tentatively TRBD1 (6 bases). Germline CDR1 is MNHNS and CDR2 is SASEGT. Trimming cost V 6 bases and J 1 base, with 24 bases left between them. CDR3 size: 18 residues. The CDR3 nucleotides are TGTGCCAGCAGAGAAAAGCTTGGGTCAGGGGTACTCCAAGAGACCCAGTACTTC. Encoded protein: CASREKLGSGVLQETQYF.

This clonotype was seen many times. This rearrangement joins TRBV2 to TRBJ2-7, with 9 positions matching TRBD1. The CDR3 runs to 15 residues. CDR1 is SNHLY, CDR2 FYNNEI, per germline. Trimming took 6 bases from V and 5 from J; bases not matched to a gene: 11. The CDR3 DNA reads as TGTGCCAGCAGGAAGGCCGGGACAGGGCACAACGAGCAGTACTTC. This gives the protein CASRKAGTGHNEQYF.